This T cell receptor (beta chain) emerged from a study of T cell responses to AZD1222 COVID-19 vaccine. The length of the CDR3 is 15 residues. V was cut by 8 bases and J by 0 bases, with 14 bases left in between. Germline V gives CDR1 MNHEY, CDR2 SMNVEV (reference sequence). TCRdb's table, derived via immunoSEQ multiplex PCR, lists solely in-frame clones and lacks some. The table records around 78,000 clones, 90% of them present only once. This clone was found a few times. The source was peripheral blood, collected 28 days after the second AZD1222 dose. V gene TRBV27 combines with J gene TRBJ2-1; no definite D call. The sequence was collected from an adult who received the AZD1222 COVID-19 vaccine. The CDR3 sequence: CASGGSYSSYNEQFF. In nucleotides, the CDR3 is TGTGCCAGCGGCGGCAGCTATAGCTCCTACAATGAGCAGTTCTTC.